The source of this TCR beta chain is a study of radiation and T cells in renal cell carcinoma. Points from the study as a whole: Pretreatment tumor biopsies were lacking, so baseline clonotypes are unknown. Top tumor clonotypes rose in blood 2 weeks post-radiation, then contracted.

In regard to this clone: Its antigen is unknown.

Clones were read by immunoSEQ multiplex PCR, and TCRdb kept only the in-frame ones, dropping some. Of roughly 150,000 clones listed, roughly nine tenths were seen once; the top ten hold around 4%. The time point denotes: baseline pretreatment blood. Treatment denoted: 15 Gy SBRT to primary tumor, nephrectomy 4 weeks later. This renal cell carcinoma was of the clear cell type. Germline V CDR1 and CDR2: LGHNT, FRNRAP. The CDR3 extends over 12 amino acids. Deletions cut 6 bases from V and 4 bases from J, with 10 bases between. The receptor's source is an older woman with renal cell carcinoma. V gene TRBV12-5 combines with J gene TRBJ2-7; weak D call: TRBD1 (6 bases). The material was blood, obtained from a patient whose treatment included radiotherapy and nephrectomy. The CDR3 DNA sequence: TGTGCTAGTGGGGACAGTAAATACGAGCAGTACTTC. Translation gives CASGDSKYEQYF.